This TCR beta chain was identified during a study of molecular identifiers for immune sequencing clone quantification. TCRdb passed the PCR reads through MiXCR, listing each CDR3 protein once. The sample includes some 66,000 distinct CDR3 sequences, under 20% of them seen just once. Germline CDR1 SGHDT, CDR2 YYEEEE. This CDR3 comprises 15 residues. V was pared by 4 bases and J by 7 bases, with 11 bases of the junction left unmatched. The gene calls are TRBV5-6 and TRBJ2-4; TRBD2 aligns across 7 bases. Sequencing was carried out using naive CD8+ T cells from blood, with Jurkat cell RNA spiked in. Described subset: FACS-sorted CD8+CD4-CCR7+CD45RA+ naive T cells. The clonotype originates from a human donor in good health. Some libraries in this study had Jurkat cell RNA spiked in. CDR3 loop: CASSLGLVGRNIQYF. CDR3 nucleotides: TGTGCCAGCAGCCTCGGACTAGTGGGGCGCAACATTCAGTACTTC. Filled out from reference TRBV5-6 and TRBJ2-4, the complete variable domain reads DAGVTQSPTHLIKTRGQQVTLRCSPKSGHDTVSWYQQALGQGPQFIFQYYEEEERQRGNFPDRFSGHQFPNYSSELNVNALLLGDSALYLCASSLGLVGRNIQYFGAGTRLSVL.